This T cell receptor (beta chain) originates from a study of vaccination and CD4 T cells after COVID-19. Whole-study context: Collection of post-COVID samples occurred a median roughly 92 days after diagnosis, spanning a range of 35 to 161. A CEFX pool, an HIV-1 Nef pool, or else no peptide went into the control cultures. From HCoV-229E, HCoV-OC43, HCoV-NL63 and SARS-CoV-2, overlapping spike peptides were used to stimulate the cells. Study-level points and caveats: The authors identified 304 of 307 vaccine-specific clones in convalescent patients as spike mono-reactive.

With the Oncomine TCR Beta short-read assay, DNA from cultured CD4+ T cells was sequenced. From the PCR reads, TCRdb called clonotypes with MiXCR, one entry per CDR3 protein. This table has some 15,000 distinct CDR3 sequences, around 50% appearing once. Noted treatment: roughly 10-day PBMC culture with coronavirus spike peptide pools or control peptides (ViraFEST assay). This clonotype appeared a few times. Its specificity is not known. V was pared by 5 bases and J by 9 bases, with 13 bases between. Germline V gene lookup returns CDR1 SGHNT and CDR2 YENEEA. The CDR3 length is 12 residues. V gene TRBV11-3 combines with J gene TRBJ2-5; weak D call: TRBD2 (7 bases). The sequence was collected from a human donor who had recovered from COVID-19. The sample was CD4+ T cells from blood, cultured in vitro. For the CDR3, the DNA is TGTGCCAGCAGCCATCGGGGGGCGGCCCAGTACTTC. Its protein product is CASSHRGAAQYF.